The 19 T cell receptor beta chains below were found in one sample sequenced in a study of shared clonotypes between healthy human individuals. The assay was immunoSEQ multiplex PCR, and TCRdb's table has in-frame clones only and misses some. The sample shows about 1.5 million clones, 98% of them seen only once. The sequenced sample consisted of naive CD4+ T cells sorted from blood. Sample subset: CD45RA+ positively selected. Source of these receptors: a man between 25 and 39 years old in good health.

The rearrangement uses TRBV18 and TRBJ1-1, with TRBD1 matching 10 bases. Losses at the gene ends were 3 bases for V and 4 bases for J; bases not matched to a gene: 5. The germline V gene has CDR1 KGHSH and CDR2 LQKENI. The CDR3 is 15 amino acids. In nucleotides, the CDR3 is TGTGCCAGCTCACCGGGACAGGGGAGAGGCACTGAAGCTTTCTTT. Translating it yields CASSPGQGRGTEAFF.

V is TRBV27 and J is TRBJ1-5; 9 bases fit TRBD1. Germline CDR1 MNHEY, CDR2 SMNVEV (reference sequence). After removal of 5 bases from V and 5 bases from J, the junction contained 7 bases not matched to a gene. The CDR3 spans 15 residues. The CDR3 sequence is CASSPWDRAHQPQHF. CDR3 coding DNA: TGTGCCAGCAGTCCATGGGACAGGGCACATCAGCCCCAGCATTTT.

The count of this clone is one. The genes are TRBV5-4 and TRBJ2-1; D not resolved. Looked up from germline, CDR1 is SGHNT and CDR2 is YYREEE (reference sequence). The V end lost 4 bases, the J end lost 0 bases, and 11 bases lay between the germline ends. CDR3 length equals 15 residues. The CDR3 DNA is TGTGCCAGCAGCCCGGGCACGGCCTCCTACAATGAGCAGTTCTTC. Translated, it gives CASSPGTASYNEQFF.

As for this clone: Other DNA sequences in the sample encode the same CDR3. The rearrangement uses TRBV5-1 and TRBJ2-2; 12 bases match TRBD2. After removal of 0 bases from V and 4 bases from J, the junction contained 1 base not matched to a gene. Germline-derived CDR1 and CDR2 are SGHRS and YFSETQ. This CDR3 has 16 residues. CDR3 DNA sequence: TGCGCCAGCAGCTTGGGACTAGCGGGAGTCACCGGGGAGCTGTTTTTT. Its protein product is CASSLGLAGVTGELFF.

The chain carries TRBV30 and TRBJ2-7; TRBD2 agrees at 8 bases. This CDR3 has 14 amino acids. V lost 3 bases, J lost 4 bases, and 8 bases stayed unmatched. CDR1 is GTSNPN, CDR2 SVGIG, per germline (reference sequence). The CDR3 DNA follows: TGTGCCTGGAGACCTCCCGGGGGGGGTTACGAGCAGTACTTC. Its protein product is CAWRPPGGGYEQYF.

The chain links TRBV5-1 to TRBJ2-2; TRBD2 matches at 10 bases. The CDR3 extends over 15 amino acids. V lost 4 bases, J lost 4 bases, and 4 bases stayed unmatched. Germline CDR1 and CDR2: SGHRS and YFSETQ. The CDR3 region has the DNA TGCGCCAGCAGCCTAGCGGGAGTAGTCACCGGGGAGCTGTTTTTT. The encoded protein is CASSLAGVVTGELFF.

This clone was observed a few times. At the DNA level, this CDR3 is encoded by other sequences in the same sample as well. V and J are TRBV9 and TRBJ2-3; 7 positions match TRBD2. With 0 bases clipped from V and 1 base from J, the junction kept 2 bases outside the gene matches. The CDR3 covers 15 residues. CDR1 is SGDLS, CDR2 YYNGEE, per germline. The CDR3 loop is CASSVGLAGTDTQYF. The CDR3, as DNA: TGTGCCAGCAGCGTAGGGCTAGCGGGCACAGATACGCAGTATTTT.

This clone showed up just once. The rearrangement links TRBV25-1 to TRBJ2-5; 9 bases map to TRBD2. Trimming cost V 7 bases and J 7 bases; bases outside gene matches: 10. CDR1 is MGHDK, CDR2 SYGVNS, per germline. CDR3 length: 14 residues. The CDR3 region is CASKSASGDGTQYF. Here the CDR3 DNA reads TGTGCCAGCAAATCGGCTAGCGGGGATGGGACCCAGTACTTC.

The chain joins TRBV5-5 to TRBJ1-4; a weak D match, TRBD1 (5 bases). Germline values: CDR1 SGHKS, CDR2 YYEKEE (reference sequence). V was trimmed by 0 bases and J by 4 bases, leaving 13 bases between them. The CDR3 extends over 16 amino acids. The CDR3 protein is CASSLGVRQRNEKLFF. The CDR3 DNA sequence: TGTGCCAGCAGCTTGGGGGTGAGACAGCGTAATGAAAAACTGTTTTTT. Looking up the rest from reference TRBV5-5 and TRBJ1-4 gives the full variable domain: DAGVTQSPTHLIKTRGQQVTLRCSPISGHKSVSWYQQVLGQGPQFIFQYYEKEERGRGNFPDRFSARQFPNYSSELNVNALLLGDSALYLCASSLGVRQRNEKLFFGSGTQLSVL.

This sequence joins TRBV6-6 and TRBJ2-7; D is undetermined. This CDR3 has 12 amino acids. Germline V lookup: CDR1 MNHNY, CDR2 SVGAGI (reference sequence). Between the trimmed V and J ends, which lost 6 bases and 4 bases, there was a span of 10 bases. CDR3 in DNA: TGTGCCAGCAGAGGCGGATCTTACGAGCAGTACTTC. Its translation: CASRGGSYEQYF.

The chain has TRBV7-9 and TRBJ2-2; D is ambiguous. Trimming stripped 1 base from V and 10 bases from J, with 7 bases between. The CDR3 runs 12 residues. Per germline, CDR1 SEHNR and CDR2 FQNEAQ (reference sequence). CDR3 DNA sequence: TGTGCCAGCAGCTTAGACGAAGTGGAGCTGTTTTTT. Encoded protein: CASSLDEVELFF.

The V and J genes are TRBV29-1 and TRBJ2-7; 7 bases align to TRBD1. The CDR3 runs to 16 residues. The trim removed 7 bases at V and 4 bases at J, leaving 19 bases unmatched. Germline V lookup: CDR1 SQVTM, CDR2 ANQGSEA. CDR3 residues: CSATKTTTGSTYEQYF. The DNA for the CDR3 is TGCAGCGCTACAAAAACCACGACAGGGAGTACGTACGAGCAGTACTTC.

The chain employs TRBV18 and TRBJ2-7; D not certain. The CDR3 runs 14 residues. Per the germline V gene, CDR1 is KGHSH and CDR2 is LQKENI. The V and J ends lost 0 bases and 6 bases respectively, with 12 bases between them. CDR3 sequence (DNA): TGTGCCAGCTCACCACCGTCGTCGTACGGCGAGCAGTACTTC. This sequence encodes CASSPPSSYGEQYF.

V is TRBV7-2 and J is TRBJ2-1; the match to TRBD2 covers 11 bases. J gave up 16 bases and V 2 bases, and 13 bases lay outside the gene matches. This CDR3 is built from 15 residues. The germline V gene has CDR1 SGHTA and CDR2 FQGNSA. CDR3 sequence reads: CASSLYPGLAGGCFF. The CDR3 DNA follows: TGTGCCAGCAGCTTATATCCCGGACTAGCGGGTGGCTGCTTCTTC.

The chain couples TRBV5-1 to TRBJ2-3; tentatively, D is TRBD2 (5 bases). The germline V gene encodes CDR1 SGHRS and CDR2 YFSETQ. The V end was cut by 8 bases, the J end by 5 bases, with 9 bases between. This CDR3 comprises 11 residues. CDR3 sequence: CASKGGDTQYF. The DNA for the CDR3 is TGCGCCAGTAAAGGAGGAGATACGCAGTATTTT.

The count of this clone is one. CDR3 DNA: TGTGCCAGCAGCTTGATCTTCAAAGAGACCCAGTACTTC. Its translation: CASSLIFKETQYF. V usage is TRBV5-4 and J usage is TRBJ2-5; D uncertain. The CDR3 covers 13 residues. Trimming removed 1 base at V and 3 bases at J, with 7 bases between. Germline loops: CDR1 SGHNT, CDR2 YYREEE (reference sequence).

The chain has TRBV2 and TRBJ1-1; D is ambiguous. The CDR3 has 13 amino acids. Germline lookup yields CDR1 SNHLY and CDR2 FYNNEI. The germline V and J ends were trimmed by 4 bases and 5 bases, with 11 bases remaining between them. DNA of the CDR3: TGTGCCAGCAGTGTTGGGATCGGAACTGAAGCTTTCTTT. Its translation is CASSVGIGTEAFF.

This clone has a single count. V is TRBV11-2 and J is TRBJ1-1, with D hard to call. V shed 1 base and J shed 3 bases, with 12 bases lying between them. The CDR3 totals 15 residues. The germline gives CDR1 SGHAT, CDR2 FQNNGV. CDR3 in amino acids: CASSLGRRPDTEAFF. DNA for the CDR3: TGTGCCAGCAGCTTAGGGCGGAGGCCCGACACTGAAGCTTTCTTT.

The chain links TRBV29-1 to TRBJ2-6; D is undetermined. The CDR3 spans 13 residues. V was pared by 7 bases and J by 0 bases, with 7 bases between. The germline CDR1 and CDR2 sequences are SQVTM and ANQGSEA. The CDR3: CSARLSGANVLTF. The CDR3 nucleotides read TGCAGCGCCCGTCTCTCTGGGGCCAACGTCCTGACTTTC. Filled out from reference TRBV29-1 and TRBJ2-6, the complete variable domain reads SAVISQKPSRDICQRGTSLTIQCQVDSQVTMMFWYRQQPGQSLTLIATANQGSEATYESGFVIDKFPISRPNLTFSTLTVSNMSPEDSSIYLCSARLSGANVLTFGAGSRLTVL.